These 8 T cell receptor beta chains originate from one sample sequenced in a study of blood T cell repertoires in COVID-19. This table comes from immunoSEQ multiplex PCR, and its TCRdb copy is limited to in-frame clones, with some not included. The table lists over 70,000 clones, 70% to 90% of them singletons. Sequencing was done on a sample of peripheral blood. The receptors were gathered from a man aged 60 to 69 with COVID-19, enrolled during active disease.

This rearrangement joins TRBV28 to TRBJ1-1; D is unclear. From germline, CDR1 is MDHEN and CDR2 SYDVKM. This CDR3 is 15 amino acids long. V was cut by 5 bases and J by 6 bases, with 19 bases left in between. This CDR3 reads CASSPARGEVAEAFF. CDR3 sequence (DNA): TGTGCCAGCAGTCCGGCGCGGGGAGAAGTAGCTGAAGCTTTCTTT. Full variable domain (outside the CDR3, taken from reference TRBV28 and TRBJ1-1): DVKVTQSSRYLVKRTGEKVFLECVQDMDHENMFWYRQDPGLGLRLIYFSYDVKMKEKGDIPEGYSVSREKKERFSLILESASTNQTSMYLCASSPARGEVAEAFFGQGTRLTVV.

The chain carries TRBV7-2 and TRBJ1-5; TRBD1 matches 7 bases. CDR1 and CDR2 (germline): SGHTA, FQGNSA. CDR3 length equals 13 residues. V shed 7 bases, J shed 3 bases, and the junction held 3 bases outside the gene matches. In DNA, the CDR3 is TGTGCCAGCACCGACAGGGTCAATCAGCCCCAGCATTTT. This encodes CASTDRVNQPQHF.

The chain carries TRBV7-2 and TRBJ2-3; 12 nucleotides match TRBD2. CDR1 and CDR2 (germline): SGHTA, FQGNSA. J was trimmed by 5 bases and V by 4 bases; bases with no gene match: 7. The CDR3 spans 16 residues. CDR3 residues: CASSSLLAGGGDTQYF. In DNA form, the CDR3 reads TGTGCCAGCAGCTCCCTACTAGCGGGGGGCGGAGATACGCAGTATTTT.

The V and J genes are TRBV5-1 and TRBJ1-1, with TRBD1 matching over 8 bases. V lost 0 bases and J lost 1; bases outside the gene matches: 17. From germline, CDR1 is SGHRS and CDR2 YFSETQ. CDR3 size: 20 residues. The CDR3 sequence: CASSLVGRQGAYRGNTEAFF. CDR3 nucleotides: TGCGCCAGCAGCTTGGTTGGAAGGCAGGGGGCTTATCGGGGGAACACTGAAGCTTTCTTT.

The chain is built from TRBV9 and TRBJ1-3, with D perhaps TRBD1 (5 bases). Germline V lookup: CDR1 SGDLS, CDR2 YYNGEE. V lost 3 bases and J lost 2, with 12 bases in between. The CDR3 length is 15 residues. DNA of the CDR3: TGTGCCAGCAGCGCCCAGGGAAGGACTGGAAACACCATATATTTT. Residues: CASSAQGRTGNTIYF.

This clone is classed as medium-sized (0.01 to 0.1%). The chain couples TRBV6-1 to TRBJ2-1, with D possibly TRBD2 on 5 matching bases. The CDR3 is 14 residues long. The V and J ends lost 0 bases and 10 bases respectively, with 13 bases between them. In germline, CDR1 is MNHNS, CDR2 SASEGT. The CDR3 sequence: CASSEARVSTEQFF. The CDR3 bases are TGTGCCAGCAGTGAAGCGCGGGTTAGTACCGAGCAGTTCTTC.

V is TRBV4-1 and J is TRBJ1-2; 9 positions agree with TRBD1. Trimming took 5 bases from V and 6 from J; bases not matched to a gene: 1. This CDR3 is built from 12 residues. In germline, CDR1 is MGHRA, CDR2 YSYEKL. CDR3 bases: TGCGCCAGCAGCGGGACAGGGAATGGCTACACCTTC. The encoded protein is CASSGTGNGYTF.

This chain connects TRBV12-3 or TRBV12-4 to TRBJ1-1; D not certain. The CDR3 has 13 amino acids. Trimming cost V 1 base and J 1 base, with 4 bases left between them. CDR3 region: CASSLGPNTEAFF. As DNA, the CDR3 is TGTGCCAGCAGTTTAGGGCCGAACACTGAAGCTTTCTTT.